Each of the 16 T cell receptor beta chains below was sequenced from the same sample in a study of blood T cell repertoires in COVID-19. Clones were sequenced by immunoSEQ multiplex PCR, and TCRdb holds only the in-frame ones, with some missing. The repertoire consists of 150,000 or so clones, with around 85% occurring once and the leading ten covering about 8%. The sequenced sample consisted of peripheral blood. All receptors come from a woman aged 55-70 years with COVID-19, enrolled during active disease.

This sequence joins TRBV5-1 and TRBJ1-1; a weak D match, TRBD1 (5 bases). Germline V CDR1 and CDR2: SGHRS, YFSETQ. The CDR3 covers 16 residues. Trimming took off 0 bases at V and 1 base at J, with 13 bases between the two ends. CDR3 region: CASSLGWSGENTEAFF. Written as DNA, the CDR3 is TGCGCCAGCAGCTTGGGGTGGTCGGGGGAGAACACTGAAGCTTTCTTT. Supplemented by reference TRBV5-1 and TRBJ1-1, the full variable domain reads KAGVTQTPRYLIKTRGQQVTLSCSPISGHRSVSWYQQTPGQGLQFLFEYFSETQRNKGNFPGRFSGRQFSNSRSEMNVSTLELGDSALYLCASSLGWSGENTEAFFGQGTRLTVV.

Here the CDR3 reads CASSLRSGHTGELFF. For the CDR3, the DNA is TGTGCCAGCAGCTTGAGGTCAGGGCACACCGGGGAGCTGTTTTTT. The chain employs TRBV7-6 and TRBJ2-2, with TRBD1 as a possible D gene (5 bases). Trimming took off 3 bases at V and 3 bases at J, with 11 bases between the two ends. CDR3 length: 15 amino acids. From germline, CDR1 is SGHVS and CDR2 FNYEAQ.

The J gene is TRBJ1-1, the V gene TRBV24-1; 11 nucleotides match TRBD1. The junction had 1 base not matched to a gene; V was cut back by 7 bases and J by 4 bases. Looked up from germline, CDR1 is KGHDR and CDR2 is SFDVKD. CDR3 length: 13 amino acids. CDR3 sequence: CATRGQGATEAFF. CDR3 in DNA: TGTGCCACCAGAGGACAGGGGGCCACTGAAGCTTTCTTT.

This clone appeared a few times. V is TRBV19 and J is TRBJ1-2; D is undetermined. This CDR3 contains 15 residues. The germline gives CDR1 LNHDA, CDR2 SQIVND (reference sequence). V lost 9 bases and J 3 bases, leaving 20 bases between the germline ends. The CDR3 is CASLRGSPLHYGYTF. Written as DNA, the CDR3 is TGTGCCAGCCTCCGCGGGAGCCCCTTACACTATGGCTACACCTTC.

This chain connects TRBV3-1 (or the pseudogene TRBV3-2) to TRBJ2-2, with 7 bases aligning to TRBD1. Germline CDR1 and CDR2: LGHDT and YNNKEL (reference sequence). The CDR3 runs 17 residues. J gave up 0 bases and V 5 bases, and 9 bases lay outside the gene matches. The CDR3 reads CASSYYPGTANTGELFF. For the CDR3, the DNA is TGTGCCAGCAGCTACTACCCCGGGACAGCGAACACCGGGGAGCTGTTTTTT.

This clone was counted a few times. The chain links TRBV6-1 to TRBJ2-1, with 15 bases identical to TRBD2. CDR1 is MNHNS, CDR2 SASEGT, per germline. The CDR3 runs 20 residues. V shed 3 bases, J shed 0 bases, and the junction held 9 bases outside the gene matches. CDR3: CASSDGAGTSGGSSYNEQFF. Here the CDR3 DNA reads TGTGCCAGCAGTGATGGGGCCGGGACTAGCGGGGGGAGCTCCTACAATGAGCAGTTCTTC.

The chain recombines TRBV5-5 with TRBJ1-1; no definite D call. The CDR3 loop spans 13 amino acids. The germline V and J ends were trimmed by 0 bases and 1 base, with 4 bases remaining between them. The V gene's germline CDR1 is SGHKS and CDR2 YYEKEE (reference sequence). The CDR3 is CASSLARNTEAFF. CDR3 in DNA: TGTGCCAGCAGCTTGGCCCGGAACACTGAAGCTTTCTTT.

The chain uses TRBV19 and TRBJ1-1; 8 nucleotides match TRBD1. CDR1 is LNHDA, CDR2 SQIVND, per germline (reference sequence). Losses at the gene ends were 7 bases for V and 3 bases for J; bases not matched to a gene: 10. This CDR3 is 15 amino acids long. The CDR3 coding sequence is TGTGCCAGTACCCACCGACAGGGGAAATACACTGAAGCTTTCTTT. It yields the protein CASTHRQGKYTEAFF.

The chain combines TRBV3-1 (or the pseudogene TRBV3-2) with TRBJ1-3; 8 nucleotides line up with TRBD1. The CDR3 spans 16 residues. V was pared by 0 bases and J by 3 bases, with 4 bases of the junction left unmatched. Germline assignment: CDR1 LGHDT and CDR2 YNNKEL (reference sequence). CDR3 coding DNA: TGTGCCAGCAGCCAAGACCCTACAGGGGGTGGAAACACCATATATTTT. The encoded protein is CASSQDPTGGGNTIYF.

The CDR3 loop is CASSQVVRANYGYTF. CDR3 in DNA: TGCGCCAGCAGCCAAGTGGTCAGGGCGAATTATGGCTACACCTTC. The V and J genes are TRBV4-1 and TRBJ1-2; tentative D call: TRBD1 (5 bases). Trimming stripped 1 base from V and 5 bases from J, with 14 bases between. Germline CDR1 and CDR2: MGHRA and YSYEKL. The CDR3 is 15 amino acids.

This rearrangement joins TRBV5-4 to TRBJ2-5; D remains ambiguous. Trimming pared 3 bases from V and 0 bases from J, leaving 6 bases between. Looked up from germline, CDR1 is SGHNT and CDR2 is YYREEE (reference sequence). The CDR3 totals 13 residues. This CDR3 is CASSSRNQETQYF. The CDR3 coding sequence is TGTGCCAGCAGCTCCAGGAACCAAGAGACCCAGTACTTC. Together with reference TRBV5-4 and TRBJ2-5, the CDR3 gives the full variable domain: ETGVTQSPTHLIKTRGQQVTLRCSSQSGHNTVSWYQQALGQGPQFIFQYYREEENGRGNFPPRFSGLQFPNYSSELNVNALELDDSALYLCASSSRNQETQYFGPGTRLLVL.

The chain links TRBV5-1 to TRBJ2-3; 8 bases fit TRBD2. The V and J ends lost 1 base and 4 bases, in that order; junction bases with no gene match: 11. CDR3 length: 17 amino acids. From germline, CDR1 is SGHRS and CDR2 YFSETQ. CDR3 sequence (DNA): TGCGCCAGCAGCTTGTGGGGGCGGGGGGCCCGCTCAGATACGCAGTATTTT. It is translated as CASSLWGRGARSDTQYF.

This rearrangement joins TRBV12-3 or TRBV12-4 to TRBJ1-2; tentative D call: TRBD1 (5 bases). There are 13 residues in the CDR3. V dropped 10 bases and J dropped 3 bases, with 15 bases sitting between them. CDR3 loop: CATAFGADYGYTF. CDR3 nucleotide sequence: TGTGCCACCGCATTTGGGGCAGACTATGGCTACACCTTC.

The J gene is TRBJ2-5, the V gene TRBV5-4; 9 bases map to TRBD2. The V and J ends lost 2 bases and 2 bases, in that order; junction bases with no gene match: 4. The V gene's germline CDR1 is SGHNT and CDR2 YYREEE (reference sequence). The CDR3 loop spans 15 amino acids. The CDR3 protein is CASSFSAGGQETQYF. DNA for the CDR3: TGTGCCAGCAGCTTTTCTGCGGGGGGGCAAGAGACCCAGTACTTC.

This clone came up a few times. The V call is TRBV14, the J call TRBJ2-3; 8 bases agree with TRBD2. Looked up from germline, CDR1 is SGHDN and CDR2 is FVKESK. The CDR3 loop spans 15 amino acids. V dropped 4 bases and J dropped 4; count of bases not matched to a gene: 7. The CDR3 region has the DNA TGTGCCAGCAGCCTGAGCGGGGGCGGAGCAGATACGCAGTATTTT. Protein: CASSLSGGGADTQYF.

The chain combines TRBV14 with TRBJ1-2; 12 positions agree with TRBD1. The CDR3 length is 16 residues. V dropped 3 bases and J dropped 4; count of bases not matched to a gene: 6. The V gene's germline CDR1 is SGHDN and CDR2 FVKESK. The DNA of the CDR3 is TGTGCCAGCAGCCATAACCCGGGACAGGGGGCCTATGGCTACACCTTC. Translation: CASSHNPGQGAYGYTF.